Listed below are T cell receptor beta chains from one sample, sequenced in a study of OX40 agonist ivuxolimab in advanced cancers. Sequencing was performed with immunoSEQ multiplex PCR; in TCRdb, only in-frame clones are kept and a portion is missing. Among tens of thousands of clones listed, about 88% were seen once. The specimen comprised CD4+ or CD8+ T cells sorted from blood, sampled in a trial of the OX40 agonist ivuxolimab. The receptors come from an adult with an advanced solid tumor such as melanoma, head and neck, liver or kidney cancer. Both conserved end residues are part of each CDR3. The D gene is left open where the match is weak. Size tells how often a clone was seen (once, few, many) or the class of an expanded clone, and some rows leave it out.

>-|TRBV6-6|TRBJ1-3|-
TGTGCCAGCAGTCGAAGGGGTGGGAACACCATATATTTT
CASSRRGGNTIYF
>TRBD1|TRBV5-6|TRBJ2-7|-
TGTGCCAGCAGCATTACGGACAGGGGAAGCCCCTACGAGCAGTACTTC
CASSITDRGSPYEQYF
>-|TRBV2|TRBJ2-7|-
TGTGCCACCCCCTCGGACAGCGGGCTTGAGCAGTACTTC
CATPSDSGLEQYF
>-|TRBV10-3|TRBJ2-7|few
TGTGCCATCAGACAGGCCTACGAGCAGTACTTC
CAIRQAYEQYF
>-|TRBV2|TRBJ1-3|-
TGTGCCAGCAGTGAAATTGCCTACTCTGGAAACACCATATATTTT
CASSEIAYSGNTIYF
>-|TRBV7-9|TRBJ1-4|few
TGTGCCAGCACTGATTATCGCAATGAAAAACTGTTTTTT
CASTDYRNEKLFF
>-|TRBV11-3|TRBJ2-6|-
TGTGCCAGCAGCTCGCTCCCTGGGGCCAACGTCCTGACTTTC
CASSSLPGANVLTF
>-|TRBV15|TRBJ2-1|-
TGTGCCACCAGGAATTTCGATGAGCAGTTCTTC
CATRNFDEQFF
>-|TRBV10-3|TRBJ2-7|-
TGTGCCATCAGGGCTATAGAGCGGTCCTACGAGCAGTACTTC
CAIRAIERSYEQYF
>-|TRBV19|TRBJ2-1|-
TGTGCCAGTAGTATAACCTTTGTCGGTAACAATGAGCAGTTCTTC
CASSITFVGNNEQFF
>TRBD1|TRBV19|TRBJ2-5|-
TGTGCCAGTAGTTTATGGGACAGCCAAGAGACCCAGTACTTC
CASSLWDSQETQYF
>-|TRBV10-3|TRBJ1-1|-
TGTGCCATCAGCGACCGCGGAGGGGGGGGCGTTGAAGCTTTCTTT
CAISDRGGGGVEAFF
>-|TRBV29-1|TRBJ2-5|-
TGCAGCGTTGAACAGAGGTTTGAGGAGACCCAGTACTTC
CSVEQRFEETQYF
>TRBD1|TRBV7-9|TRBJ1-1|-
TGTGCCAGCAGCGAAAGGGACAGGGGGAACACTGAAGCTTTCTTT
CASSERDRGNTEAFF
>-|TRBV11-2|TRBJ2-5|-
TGTGCCAGCAGTCTCCCCCCTACCGTGGGGGAGACCCAGTACTTC
CASSLPPTVGETQYF
>-|TRBV5-6|TRBJ2-2|-
TGTGCCAGCAGTCCTGTGGGGGTCACTGGGGAGCTGTTTTTT
CASSPVGVTGELFF
>-|TRBV9|TRBJ2-3|-
TGTGCCAGCAGCGTAGGTACGCTTCAGACAGATACGCAGTATTTT
CASSVGTLQTDTQYF
>-|TRBV19|TRBJ1-1|few
TGTGCCAGTAGTATAGAGTACAGGGCCTACACTGAAGCTTTCTTT
CASSIEYRAYTEAFF
>-|TRBV5-1|TRBJ2-2|-
TGCGCCAGTGCCGAGAGAACGGGGAACACCGGGGAGCTGTTTTTT
CASAERTGNTGELFF
>TRBD1|TRBV19|TRBJ2-3|-
TGTGCCACCACCCTTCACCACCGGACAGGGGGAACAGATACGCAGTATTTT
CATTLHHRTGGTDTQYF
>TRBD1|TRBV4-1|TRBJ2-2|-
TGCGCCAGCAGCCAGAACAGGGGAACCGGGGAGCTGTTTTTT
CASSQNRGTGELFF
>-|TRBV27|TRBJ2-3|once
TGTGCCAGCAGTTTCCGGGGTCTACGGGATACGCAGTATTTT
CASSFRGLRDTQYF
>-|TRBV1|TRBJ1-2|few
TGCACCAGCAGCCCAATAGGCGGGTGGGGCTACACCTTC
CTSSPIGGWGYTF
>TRBD1|TRBV5-6|TRBJ2-5|few
TGTGCCAGCAGCTTGGTGACAGGGGCAGGAGAGACCCAGTACTTC
CASSLVTGAGETQYF
>-|TRBV11-2|TRBJ2-5|once
TGTGCCTCCCAATCCCCGGTCGGGGAGACCCAGTACTTC
CASQSPVGETQYF
>TRBD2|TRBV5-4|TRBJ2-1|-
TGTGCCAGCAGCCGCAAGACTAGCGGGAGGGGGAGCGAGCAGTTCTTC
CASSRKTSGRGSEQFF
>-|TRBV19|TRBJ1-4|few
TGTGCCAGTAGTATCCGACACGATGAAAAACTGTTTTTT
CASSIRHDEKLFF
>-|TRBV28|TRBJ1-1|-
TGTGCCGCCAAACAGGGTACCACTGAAGCTTTCTTT
CAAKQGTTEAFF
>-|TRBV28|TRBJ2-5|few
TGTGCCAGCAGTTTTGAGGTGGGCGGGTCGCAAGAGACCCAGTACTTC
CASSFEVGGSQETQYF
>TRBD1|TRBV19|TRBJ2-7|-
TGTGCCAGTAGTATTAGATGGGACAGGCCTACAACCTACGAGCAGTACTTC
CASSIRWDRPTTYEQYF
>-|TRBV4-3|TRBJ2-5|-
TGCGCCAGCAGCCAAGTTAGGGGCGAGACCCAGTACTTC
CASSQVRGETQYF
>-|TRBV2|TRBJ1-1|once
TGTGCCTCAGGCAGGGATTTGAACACTGAAGCTTTCTTT
CASGRDLNTEAFF
>-|TRBV11-1|TRBJ2-7|-
TGTGCCAGCAGCTTAGGTGCAGAAAGCTCCTACGAGCAGTACTTC
CASSLGAESSYEQYF
>-|TRBV28|TRBJ1-1|-
TGTGCCAGCAGCCCCCCGGACGGTGAAGCTTTCTTT
CASSPPDGEAFF
>TRBD1|TRBV12-5|TRBJ1-1|-
TGTGCTAGTGGGGACACAGGGGACACTGAAGCTTTCTTT
CASGDTGDTEAFF
>TRBD2|TRBV27|TRBJ2-4|-
TGTGCCAGCAGTTTCCCTCGGCTTGCTGCGGGAGGGCCTTCTTGCAAAAACATTCAGTACTTC
CASSFPRLAAGGPSCKNIQYF
>-|TRBV2|TRBJ1-1|-
TGTGCCAGCAGTGAAGTGGAGGGGATAACTGAAGCTTTCTTT
CASSEVEGITEAFF